This T cell receptor beta chain emerged from a study of T cell clonality in common variable immunodeficiency. Study-level findings and limits: T cell subpopulation sequencing would be needed to explain CVID clonality.

The method was immunoSEQ multiplex PCR; TCRdb's version includes in-frame clones alone and lacks a portion of them. Recorded here are tens of thousands of clones, none singletons. Many counts were recorded for this clone. The antigen remains undetermined. The read comes to an end 3 residues before the CDR3 does, leaving the germline J gene to fill in the end. Unmatched junction bases numbered 8, after V lost 7 bases and J lost 8 bases. The germline CDR1 and CDR2 sequences are LNHDA and SQIVND (reference sequence). The CDR3 spans 15 residues. Sequences were obtained from peripheral blood mononuclear cells. This sequence joins TRBV19 and TRBJ2-1; TRBD2 matches 13 bases. The receptor was derived from a person aged 18 to 70 in good health. CDR3 DNA, as far as it was read: TGTGCCAGTACGGGGACTAGCGGGATCCCCCATGAG. Amino acids: CASTGTSGIPHE. The entire CDR3 protein is CASTGTSGIPHEQFF.